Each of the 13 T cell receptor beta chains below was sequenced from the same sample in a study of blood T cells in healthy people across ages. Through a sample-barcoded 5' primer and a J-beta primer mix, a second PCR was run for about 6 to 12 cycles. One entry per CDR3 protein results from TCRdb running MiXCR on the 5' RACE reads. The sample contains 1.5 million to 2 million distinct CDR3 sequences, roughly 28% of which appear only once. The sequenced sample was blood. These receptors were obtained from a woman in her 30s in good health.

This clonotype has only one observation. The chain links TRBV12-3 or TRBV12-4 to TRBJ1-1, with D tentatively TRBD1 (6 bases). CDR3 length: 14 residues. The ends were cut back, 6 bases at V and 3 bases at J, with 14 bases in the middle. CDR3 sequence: CASRMGGQDTEAFF. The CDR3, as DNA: TGTGCCAGCAGGATGGGGGGACAAGACACTGAAGCTTTCTTT.

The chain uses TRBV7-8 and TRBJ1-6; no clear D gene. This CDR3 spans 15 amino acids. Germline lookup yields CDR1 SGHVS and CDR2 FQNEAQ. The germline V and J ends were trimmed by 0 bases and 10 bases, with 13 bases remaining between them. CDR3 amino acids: CASSLAQAVGSPLHF. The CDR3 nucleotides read TGTGCCAGCAGCTTAGCGCAGGCAGTAGGCTCACCCCTCCACTTT.

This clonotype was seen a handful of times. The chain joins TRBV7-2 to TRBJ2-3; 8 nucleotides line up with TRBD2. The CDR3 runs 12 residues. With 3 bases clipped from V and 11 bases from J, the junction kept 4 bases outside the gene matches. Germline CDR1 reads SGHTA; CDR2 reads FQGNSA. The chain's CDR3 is CASSLTSAKQYF. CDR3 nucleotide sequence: TGTGCCAGCAGCTTGACTAGCGCTAAGCAGTATTTT.

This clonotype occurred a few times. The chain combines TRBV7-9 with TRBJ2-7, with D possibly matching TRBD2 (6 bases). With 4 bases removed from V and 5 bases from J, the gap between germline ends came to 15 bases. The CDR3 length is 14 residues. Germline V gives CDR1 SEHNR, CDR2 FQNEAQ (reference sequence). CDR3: CASSYRDSGHEQYF. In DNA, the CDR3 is TGTGCCAGCAGCTACCGGGACTCTGGCCACGAGCAGTACTTC.

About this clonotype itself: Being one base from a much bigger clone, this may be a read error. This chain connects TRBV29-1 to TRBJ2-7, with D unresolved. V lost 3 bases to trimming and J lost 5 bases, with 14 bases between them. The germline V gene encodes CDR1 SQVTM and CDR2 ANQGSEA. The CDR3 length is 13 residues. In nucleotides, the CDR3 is TGCAGCGTTGACGGGTCCGGGCCCCACGAGCAGTACTTC. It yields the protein CSVDGSGPHEQYF.

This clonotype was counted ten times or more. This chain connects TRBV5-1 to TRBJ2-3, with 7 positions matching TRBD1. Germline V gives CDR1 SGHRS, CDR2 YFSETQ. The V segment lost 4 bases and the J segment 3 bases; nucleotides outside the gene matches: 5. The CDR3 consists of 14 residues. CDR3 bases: TGCGCCAGCAGCCCGGGGACAGAAACAGATACGCAGTATTTT. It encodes CASSPGTETDTQYF.

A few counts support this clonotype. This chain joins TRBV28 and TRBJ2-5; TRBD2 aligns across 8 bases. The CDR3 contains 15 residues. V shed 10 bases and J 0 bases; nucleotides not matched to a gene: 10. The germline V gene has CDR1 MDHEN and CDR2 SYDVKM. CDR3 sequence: CATRRGATYQETQYF. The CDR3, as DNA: TGTGCCACCCGGCGGGGGGCCACGTACCAAGAGACCCAGTACTTC.

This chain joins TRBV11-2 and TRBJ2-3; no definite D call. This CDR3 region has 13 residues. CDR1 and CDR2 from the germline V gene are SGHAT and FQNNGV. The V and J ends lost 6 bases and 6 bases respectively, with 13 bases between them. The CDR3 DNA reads TGTGCCAGCAGGCGTATCGGAGAGGATACGCAGTATTTT. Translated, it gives CASRRIGEDTQYF.

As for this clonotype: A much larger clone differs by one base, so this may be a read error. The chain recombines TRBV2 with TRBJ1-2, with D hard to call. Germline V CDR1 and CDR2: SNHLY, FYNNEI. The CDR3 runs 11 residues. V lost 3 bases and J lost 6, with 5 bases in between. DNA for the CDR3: TGTGCCAGCAGTGAGTGGAATGGCTACACCTTC. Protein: CASSEWNGYTF.

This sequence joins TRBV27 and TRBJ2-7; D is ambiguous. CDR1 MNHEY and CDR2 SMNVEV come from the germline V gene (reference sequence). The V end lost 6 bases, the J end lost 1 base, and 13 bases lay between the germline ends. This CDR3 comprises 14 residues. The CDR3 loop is CASSWARTSYEQYF. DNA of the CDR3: TGTGCCAGCAGCTGGGCACGAACGTCCTACGAGCAGTACTTC.

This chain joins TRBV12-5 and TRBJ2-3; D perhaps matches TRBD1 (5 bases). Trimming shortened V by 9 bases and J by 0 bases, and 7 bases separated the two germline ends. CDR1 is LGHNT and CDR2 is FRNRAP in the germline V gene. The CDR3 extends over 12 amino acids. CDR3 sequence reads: CASDRSTDTQYF. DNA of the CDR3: TGTGCTAGCGACAGAAGCACAGATACGCAGTATTTT.

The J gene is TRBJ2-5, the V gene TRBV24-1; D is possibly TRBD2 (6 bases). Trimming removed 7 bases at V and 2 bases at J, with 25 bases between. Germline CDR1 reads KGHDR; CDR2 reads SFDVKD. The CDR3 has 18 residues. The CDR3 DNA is TGTGCCACCAGGGAATTTCCACGGGACTCCCCGTGGCAAGAGACCCAGTACTTC. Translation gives CATREFPRDSPWQETQYF.

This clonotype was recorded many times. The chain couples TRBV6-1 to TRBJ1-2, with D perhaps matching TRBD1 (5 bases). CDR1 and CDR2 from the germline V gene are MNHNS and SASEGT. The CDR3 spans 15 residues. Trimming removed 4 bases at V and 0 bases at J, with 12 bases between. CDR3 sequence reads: CASSVRDASNYGYTF. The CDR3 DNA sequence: TGTGCCAGCAGTGTCCGGGACGCTTCTAACTATGGCTACACCTTC.